Sequencing of this TCR beta chain was carried out in a study of blood T cell repertoires in COVID-19. The table came from immunoSEQ multiplex PCR; TCRdb's copy has only in-frame clones and leaves some out. Of 290,000 or so clones listed, 80% to 95% are singletons. The CDR3 runs 13 residues. Trimming stripped 5 bases from V and 8 bases from J, with 13 bases between. The germline V gene has CDR1 MNHEY and CDR2 SVGAGI. Adults between roughly 18 and 90 years of age took part from 24 US areas. Sequencing was carried out using PBMCs or T cells enriched from blood (not recorded which). This chain joins TRBV6-5 and TRBJ2-1; D may be TRBD2 (6 bases). The receptor was isolated from a woman in her 30s who had recovered from COVID-19. In nucleotides, the CDR3 is TGTGCCAGCAGTACCCGGGAGATCGATGAGCAGTTCTTC. Its translation: CASSTREIDEQFF.